This TCR beta chain came from a study of T cells after yellow fever vaccination. Germline V gene sequence: CDR1 DFQATT, CDR2 SNEGSKA (reference sequence). CDR3 length equals 13 residues. The V end lost 3 bases, the J end lost 1 base, and 7 bases lay between the germline ends. TCRdb analysed the 5' RACE reads with MiXCR anew, one entry per CDR3 protein. The table has some 500,000 distinct CDR3 sequences, less than 15% seen once. In this sample, this clonotype turned up many times. The J gene is TRBJ1-5, the V gene TRBV20-1; D is perhaps TRBD1 (6 bases). This clonotype was sampled from a man aged 30-40 years who received the YFV17D yellow fever vaccine. Sample: PBMCs, taken on the day of the yellow fever booster vaccination. As DNA, the CDR3 is TGCAGTGCTAGGGGGGGCAGCAATCAGCCCCAGCATTTT. Its translation: CSARGGSNQPQHF.